This T cell receptor (beta chain) was identified during a study of OX40 agonist ivuxolimab in advanced cancers. V lost 0 bases and J lost 6, with 11 bases in between. The CDR3 is 14 amino acids. Germline V lookup: CDR1 SGDLS, CDR2 YYNGEE. Profiled with immunoSEQ multiplex PCR; TCRdb holds only in-frame clones, not every one. Of under 85,000 clones listed, more than 90% were seen once; the top ten hold more than 4.5%. The sequence derives from an adult with an advanced solid tumor such as melanoma, head and neck, liver or kidney cancer. The sequencing used CD4+ or CD8+ T cells sorted from blood, collected in a trial of the OX40 agonist ivuxolimab. The V gene is TRBV9, the J gene TRBJ2-3; D is undetermined. The CDR3 region is CASSVADAADTQYF. The CDR3 region has the DNA TGTGCCAGCAGCGTAGCTGACGCGGCGGATACGCAGTATTTT.